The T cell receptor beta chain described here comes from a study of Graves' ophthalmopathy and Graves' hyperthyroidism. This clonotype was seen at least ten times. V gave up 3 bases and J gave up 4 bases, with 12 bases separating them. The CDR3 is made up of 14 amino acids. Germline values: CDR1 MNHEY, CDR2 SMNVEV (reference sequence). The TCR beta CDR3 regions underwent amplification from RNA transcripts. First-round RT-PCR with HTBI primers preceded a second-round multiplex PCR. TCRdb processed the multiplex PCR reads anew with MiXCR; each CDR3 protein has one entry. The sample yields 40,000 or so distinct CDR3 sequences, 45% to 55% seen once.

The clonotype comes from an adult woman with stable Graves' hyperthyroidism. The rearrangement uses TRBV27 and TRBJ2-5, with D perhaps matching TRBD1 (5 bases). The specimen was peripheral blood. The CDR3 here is CASSLAGFGETQYF. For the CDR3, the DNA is TGTGCCAGCAGTTTGGCAGGGTTTGGAGAGACCCAGTACTTC.